The 25 T cell receptor beta chains reported below all come from one sample, sequenced in a study of blood T cell repertoires in COVID-19. Repertoires were generated with immunoSEQ multiplex PCR, while TCRdb's copy carries only in-frame clones and drops some. The sample has around 60,000 clones, roughly 77% seen once; the top ten hold around 14%. Source material: peripheral blood. The receptors originated from an elderly man with acute or convalescent COVID-19.

The CDR3 DNA reads TGTGCCAGCAGCCAATGGCTCTACGAGCAGTACTTC. Residues: CASSQWLYEQYF. V gene TRBV3-1 (or the pseudogene TRBV3-2) combines with J gene TRBJ2-7, with D hard to call. This CDR3 contains 12 residues. Germline V gene data show CDR1 as LGHDT and CDR2 as YNNKEL (reference sequence). V lost 2 bases, J lost 3 bases, and 5 bases lay in between.

This chain links TRBV3-1 (or the pseudogene TRBV3-2) with TRBJ1-5; TRBD1 aligns across 8 bases. This CDR3 region has 14 residues. Unmatched junction bases numbered 3, after V lost 4 bases and J lost 4 bases. Germline V CDR1 and CDR2: LGHDT, YNNKEL (reference sequence). CDR3 loop: CASSLRTGNQPQHF. CDR3 nucleotides: TGTGCCAGCAGCCTCCGGACAGGGAATCAGCCCCAGCATTTT.

The V gene is TRBV4-1, the J gene TRBJ2-5; 12 positions match TRBD2. Per the germline V gene, CDR1 is MGHRA and CDR2 is YSYEKL. The CDR3 contains 17 residues. The trim removed 0 bases at V and 5 bases at J, leaving 7 bases unmatched. This chain's CDR3 is CASSQDLAGGLTETQYF. CDR3 nucleotide sequence: TGCGCCAGCAGCCAAGACCTAGCGGGGGGGCTGACCGAGACCCAGTACTTC.

J is TRBJ1-2 and V is TRBV30, with D unresolved. V gave up 3 bases and J gave up 7 bases, with 24 bases separating them. From germline, CDR1 is GTSNPN and CDR2 SVGIG (reference sequence). The CDR3 length is 16 residues. CDR3 nucleotide sequence: TGTGCCTGGAGCGCCGCGGGCCGCCGGGAGCGACCTGGCTACACCTTC. Its protein is CAWSAAGRRERPGYTF.

V usage is TRBV19 and J usage is TRBJ2-2, with 9 bases identical to TRBD2. Trimming removed 7 bases from V and 5 bases from J; junction bases left unmatched: 8. Germline assignment: CDR1 LNHDA and CDR2 SQIVND (reference sequence). The CDR3 is 15 residues long. CDR3 sequence reads: CASKGTSSRTGELFF. The DNA of the CDR3 is TGTGCCAGTAAAGGGACTAGCAGTAGAACCGGGGAGCTGTTTTTT.

The chain recombines TRBV18 with TRBJ2-7; 10 bases line up with TRBD1. V dropped 5 bases and J dropped 3; count of bases not matched to a gene: 10. The germline CDR1 and CDR2 sequences are KGHSH and LQKENI. The CDR3 covers 16 residues. This chain's CDR3 is CASSSRGTGVGYEQYF. The CDR3 nucleotides are TGTGCCAGCTCATCGCGGGGGACAGGGGTGGGCTACGAGCAGTACTTC.

This clone was found once. CDR3 amino acids: CASSQGHHTEAFF. The CDR3, as DNA: TGTGCCAGCAGCCAAGGACACCACACTGAAGCTTTCTTT. V gene TRBV3-1 (or the pseudogene TRBV3-2) combines with J gene TRBJ1-1; D call uncertain. The CDR3 totals 13 residues. Germline CDR1 reads LGHDT; CDR2 reads YNNKEL (reference sequence). The V and J ends lost 1 base and 3 bases respectively, with 6 bases between them.

This clone was recorded a few times. V and J are TRBV19 and TRBJ2-1; 8 bases map to TRBD2. Germline CDR1 and CDR2: LNHDA and SQIVND (reference sequence). V gave up 6 bases and J gave up 0 bases; unmatched junction bases: 7. CDR3 length: 16 residues. CDR3 loop: CASSRTSTGSYNEQFF. DNA of the CDR3: TGTGCCAGTAGCCGGACTAGCACAGGCTCCTACAATGAGCAGTTCTTC.

The chain employs TRBV7-9 and TRBJ1-2; no firm D call. This CDR3 region has 15 residues. The V end lost 1 base, the J end lost 2 bases, and 11 bases lay between the germline ends. CDR1 and CDR2 from the germline V gene are SEHNR and FQNEAQ (reference sequence). CDR3 residues: CASSLGQVLNYGYTF. In nucleotides, the CDR3 is TGTGCCAGCAGCTTAGGCCAGGTTCTAAACTATGGCTACACCTTC.

The chain uses TRBV6-5 and TRBJ1-5; tentative D call: TRBD1 (6 bases). Trimming removed 8 bases at V and 7 bases at J, with 21 bases between. The CDR3 contains 15 residues. From germline, CDR1 is MNHEY and CDR2 SVGAGI. The CDR3 region has the DNA TGTGCCAGCGATTTGACAGGCTCGCTAGGCCAGCCCCAGCATTTT. Its translation: CASDLTGSLGQPQHF.

The chain is built from TRBV6-1 and TRBJ1-4; tentatively, D is TRBD1 (5 bases). The germline V gene encodes CDR1 MNHNS and CDR2 SASEGT. The CDR3 covers 15 residues. The V end was cut by 3 bases, the J end by 5 bases, with 13 bases between. Here the CDR3 DNA reads TGTGCCAGCAGTGACCAACACAGGACGAATGAAAAACTGTTTTTT. Protein: CASSDQHRTNEKLFF.

V gene TRBV12-3 or TRBV12-4 combines with J gene TRBJ1-5, with D tentatively TRBD1 (5 bases). The CDR3 has 12 residues. The V gene lost 8 bases and the J gene lost 7 bases, with 12 bases spanning the gap. CDR3 DNA sequence: TGTGCCAGCGGCAGGGCTGGGCAGCCCCAGCATTTT. Protein: CASGRAGQPQHF.

This clone was counted a few times. V is TRBV11-2 and J is TRBJ1-1, with a tentative D call TRBD1 (5 bases). Between the trimmed V and J ends, which lost 0 bases and 4 bases, there was a span of 12 bases. The CDR3 runs 15 residues. The germline CDR1 and CDR2 sequences are SGHAT and FQNNGV. The CDR3 spells CASSLEGGALTEAFF. The CDR3 nucleotides read TGTGCCAGCAGCTTAGAGGGAGGGGCTCTCACTGAAGCTTTCTTT.

The CDR3 spells CASSATGVTGELFF. Written as DNA, the CDR3 is TGTGCCAGCAGCGCTACAGGGGTCACCGGGGAGCTGTTTTTT. The genes are TRBV7-3 and TRBJ2-2, with 7 bases identical to TRBD1. Germline assignment: CDR1 SGHTA and CDR2 FQGTGA. This CDR3 region has 14 residues. With V trimmed by 5 bases and J by 4 bases, 4 bases remained unmatched.

This clone is a singleton in its sample. This sequence joins TRBV6-5 and TRBJ2-7; D is perhaps TRBD1 (5 bases). The CDR3 runs 14 residues. Germline assignment: CDR1 MNHEY and CDR2 SVGAGI. Trimming removed 5 bases at V and 3 bases at J, with 14 bases between. The CDR3 spells CASSRDRTRYEQYF. The DNA of the CDR3 is TGTGCCAGCAGTCGCGACAGAACCCGCTACGAGCAGTACTTC.

The chain is built from TRBV7-9 and TRBJ2-3; the match to TRBD2 covers 8 bases. This CDR3 is built from 18 residues. Germline V gene data show CDR1 as SEHNR and CDR2 as FQNEAQ (reference sequence). After removal of 0 bases from V and 0 bases from J, the junction contained 8 bases not matched to a gene. CDR3 amino acids: CASSLARAAGASTDTQYF. CDR3 nucleotide sequence: TGTGCCAGCAGCTTAGCGCGTGCAGCGGGGGCAAGCACAGATACGCAGTATTTT.

This clone was picked up one time. This sequence joins TRBV5-1 and TRBJ2-2, with D possibly matching TRBD2 (6 bases). CDR1 and CDR2 (germline): SGHRS, YFSETQ. V was trimmed by 0 bases and J by 5 bases, leaving 14 bases between them. The CDR3 loop spans 16 amino acids. The CDR3 bases are TGCGCCAGCAGCTTGGGCGATAGCGGAGGTACCGGGGAGCTGTTTTTT. It codes for CASSLGDSGGTGELFF.

The V gene is TRBV24-1, the J gene TRBJ1-2, with D possibly matching TRBD1 (6 bases). The V end was cut by 10 bases, the J end by 2 bases, with 13 bases between. From germline, CDR1 is KGHDR and CDR2 SFDVKD. The CDR3 totals 13 residues. CDR3 sequence reads: CATSRGPNYGYTF. The CDR3, as DNA: TGTGCCACGTCCAGGGGTCCAAACTATGGCTACACCTTC.

The chain couples TRBV5-4 to TRBJ1-2; 9 nucleotides line up with TRBD1. Trimming at V came to 6 bases and at J to 6 bases, leaving 6 bases not matched to a gene. The CDR3 is made up of 13 amino acids. The germline V gene encodes CDR1 SGHNT and CDR2 YYREEE (reference sequence). This CDR3 reads CASTLDRGDGYTF. The CDR3 DNA sequence: TGTGCCAGCACCCTGGACAGGGGTGATGGCTACACCTTC.

V gene TRBV6-5 combines with J gene TRBJ2-7; D possibly corresponds to TRBD2 (6 bases). With 0 bases removed from V and 1 base from J, the gap between germline ends came to 13 bases. The length of the CDR3 is 16 residues. Per germline, CDR1 MNHEY and CDR2 SVGAGI. The CDR3, as DNA: TGTGCCAGCAGTTACTCGATAACGGGGGAGTCCTACGAGCAGTACTTC. It yields the protein CASSYSITGESYEQYF.

The count of this clone is one. The V gene is TRBV19, the J gene TRBJ1-1, with 7 nucleotides matching TRBD1. The CDR3 has 16 residues. Germline values: CDR1 LNHDA, CDR2 SQIVND (reference sequence). V lost 7 bases and J lost 0; bases outside the gene matches: 11. CDR3 region: CASTKNRDSMNTEAFF. DNA for the CDR3: TGTGCCAGTACCAAGAACCGGGACAGTATGAACACTGAAGCTTTCTTT.

This rearrangement joins TRBV9 to TRBJ2-3; 8 bases match TRBD1. Trimming at V came to 3 bases and at J to 1 base, leaving 7 bases not matched to a gene. Germline V CDR1 and CDR2: SGDLS, YYNGEE. The CDR3 covers 16 residues. This CDR3 reads CASSAAPGQGTDTQYF. CDR3 sequence (DNA): TGTGCCAGCAGCGCCGCACCGGGACAGGGCACAGATACGCAGTATTTT.

This clone was seen a few times. The rearrangement uses TRBV2 and TRBJ1-1; TRBD1 agrees at 7 bases. This CDR3 spans 13 amino acids. The germline V gene encodes CDR1 SNHLY and CDR2 FYNNEI. The ends lost 5 bases at V and 4 bases at J; junction bases unmatched: 4. CDR3 amino acids: CASSPQGTTEAFF. CDR3 DNA sequence: TGTGCCAGCAGTCCACAGGGGACCACTGAAGCTTTCTTT.

As DNA, the CDR3 is TGCGCCAGCATGAGGTTTATTGGAGATAATCAGCCCCAGCATTTT. As protein: CASMRFIGDNQPQHF. The gene calls are TRBV10-2 and TRBJ1-5; D ambiguous. Germline CDR1 reads WSHSY; CDR2 reads SAAADI. The length of the CDR3 is 15 residues. V was shortened by 7 bases and J by 4 bases, with 17 bases between the two germline ends.

This chain links TRBV2 with TRBJ2-7; no reliable D call. The CDR3 spans 10 residues. Germline lookup yields CDR1 SNHLY and CDR2 FYNNEI. V was pared by 7 bases and J by 3 bases, with 4 bases between. The CDR3 protein is CASNGYEQYF. CDR3 nucleotides: TGTGCCAGCAACGGCTACGAGCAGTACTTC. Supplemented by reference TRBV2 and TRBJ2-7, the full variable domain reads EPEVTQTPSHQVTQMGQEVILRCVPISNHLYFYWYRQILGQKVEFLVSFYNNEISEKSEIFDDQFSVERPDGSNFTLKIRSTKLEDSAMYFCASNGYEQYFGPGTRLTVT.